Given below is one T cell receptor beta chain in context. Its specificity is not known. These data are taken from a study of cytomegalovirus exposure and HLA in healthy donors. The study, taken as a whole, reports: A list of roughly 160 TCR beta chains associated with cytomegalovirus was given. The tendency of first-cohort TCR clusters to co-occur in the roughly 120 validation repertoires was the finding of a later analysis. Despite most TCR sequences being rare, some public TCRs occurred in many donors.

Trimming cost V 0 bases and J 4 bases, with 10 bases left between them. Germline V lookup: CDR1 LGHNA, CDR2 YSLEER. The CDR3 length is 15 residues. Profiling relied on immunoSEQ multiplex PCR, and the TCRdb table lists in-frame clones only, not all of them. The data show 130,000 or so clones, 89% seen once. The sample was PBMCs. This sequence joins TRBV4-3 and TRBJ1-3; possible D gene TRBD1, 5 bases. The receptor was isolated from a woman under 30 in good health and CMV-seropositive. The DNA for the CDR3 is TGCGCCAGCAGCCAAGAGCCAGGGCTCGGAAACACCATATATTTT. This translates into CASSQEPGLGNTIYF.